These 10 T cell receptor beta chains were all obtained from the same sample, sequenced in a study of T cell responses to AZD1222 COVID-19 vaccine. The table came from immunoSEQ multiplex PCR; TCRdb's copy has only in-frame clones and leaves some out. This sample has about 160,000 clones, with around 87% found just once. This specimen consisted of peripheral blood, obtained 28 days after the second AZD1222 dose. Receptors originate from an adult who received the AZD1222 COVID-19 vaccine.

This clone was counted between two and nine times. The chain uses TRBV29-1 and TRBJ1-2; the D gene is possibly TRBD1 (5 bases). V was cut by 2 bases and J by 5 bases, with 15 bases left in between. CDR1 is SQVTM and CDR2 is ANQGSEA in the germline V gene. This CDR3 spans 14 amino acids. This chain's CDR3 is CSVEIWPGTYGYTF. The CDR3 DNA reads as TGCAGCGTTGAAATCTGGCCGGGGACGTATGGCTACACCTTC.

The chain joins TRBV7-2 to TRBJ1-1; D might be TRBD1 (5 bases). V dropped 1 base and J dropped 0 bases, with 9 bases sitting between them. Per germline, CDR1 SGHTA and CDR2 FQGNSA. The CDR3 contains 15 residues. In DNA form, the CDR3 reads TGTGCCAGCAGCTTAGGGACATTCATGAACACTGAAGCTTTCTTT. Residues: CASSLGTFMNTEAFF. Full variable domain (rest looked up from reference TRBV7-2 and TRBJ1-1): GAGVSQSPSNKVTEKGKDVELRCDPISGHTALYWYRQSLGQGLEFLIYFQGNSAPDKSGLPSDRFSAERTGGSVSTLTIQRTQQEDSAVYLCASSLGTFMNTEAFFGQGTRLTVV.

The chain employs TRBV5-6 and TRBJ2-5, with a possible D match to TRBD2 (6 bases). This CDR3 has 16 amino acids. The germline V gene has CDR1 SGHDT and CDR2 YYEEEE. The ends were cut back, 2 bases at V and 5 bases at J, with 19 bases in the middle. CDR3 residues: CASSLEGLKEFETQYF. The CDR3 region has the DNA TGTGCCAGCAGCTTAGAGGGACTTAAGGAGTTTGAGACCCAGTACTTC.

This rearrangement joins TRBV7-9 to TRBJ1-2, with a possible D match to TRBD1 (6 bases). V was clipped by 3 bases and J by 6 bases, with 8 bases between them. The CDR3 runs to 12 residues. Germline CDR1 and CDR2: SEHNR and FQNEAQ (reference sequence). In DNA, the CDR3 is TGTGCCAGCAGCTTGACAGGCCATGGCTACACCTTC. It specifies CASSLTGHGYTF.

The CDR3 protein is CASSRPGDSMNTEAFF. In nucleotides, the CDR3 is TGTGCCAGCAGCCGCCCGGGGGACAGTATGAACACTGAAGCTTTCTTT. The chain is built from TRBV13 and TRBJ1-1; 7 nucleotides align to TRBD1. The V gene's germline CDR1 is PRHDT and CDR2 FYEKMQ (reference sequence). The CDR3 consists of 16 residues. With V trimmed by 5 bases and J by 0 bases, 9 bases remained unmatched.

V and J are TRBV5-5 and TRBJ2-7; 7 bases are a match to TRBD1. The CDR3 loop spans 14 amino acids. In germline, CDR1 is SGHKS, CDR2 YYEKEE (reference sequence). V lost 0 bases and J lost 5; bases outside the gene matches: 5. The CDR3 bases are TGTGCCAGCAGCTTGGCGACAGGGTTCAACGAGCAGTACTTC. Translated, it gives CASSLATGFNEQYF.

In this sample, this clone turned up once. The CDR3 loop reads CASSHYRLTDTQYF. The CDR3 coding sequence is TGTGCCAGCAGCCATTACAGACTCACAGATACGCAGTATTTT. The chain employs TRBV14 and TRBJ2-3; D not certain. The CDR3 sequence is 14 residues long. V dropped 3 bases and J dropped 2 bases, with 9 bases sitting between them. In germline, CDR1 is SGHDN, CDR2 FVKESK.

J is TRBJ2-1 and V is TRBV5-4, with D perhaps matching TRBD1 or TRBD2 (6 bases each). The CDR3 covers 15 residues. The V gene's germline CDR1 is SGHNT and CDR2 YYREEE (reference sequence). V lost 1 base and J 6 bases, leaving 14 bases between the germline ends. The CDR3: CASSLRGQVSNEQFF. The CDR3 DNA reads TGTGCCAGCAGCTTGCGGGGGCAGGTTAGCAATGAGCAGTTCTTC.

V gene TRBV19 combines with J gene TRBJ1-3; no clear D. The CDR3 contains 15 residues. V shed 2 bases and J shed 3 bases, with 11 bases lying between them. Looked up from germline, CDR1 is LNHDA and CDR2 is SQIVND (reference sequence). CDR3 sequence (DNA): TGTGCCAGTAGTATACGGCGAGGACTTGGAAACACCATATATTTT. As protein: CASSIRRGLGNTIYF.

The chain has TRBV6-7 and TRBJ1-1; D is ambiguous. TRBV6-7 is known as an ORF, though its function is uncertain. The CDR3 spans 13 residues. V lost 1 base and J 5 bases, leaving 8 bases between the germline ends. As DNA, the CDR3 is TGTGCCAGCAGTTACTGCGAGGGTACTGAAGCTTTCTTT. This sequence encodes CASSYCEGTEAFF.